This TCR beta chain was captured in a study of blood T cell repertoires in COVID-19. The assay was immunoSEQ multiplex PCR, and TCRdb's table has in-frame clones only and misses some. The sample consists of approximately 480,000 clones, 89% of them appearing once. This CDR3 comprises 15 residues. Trimming pared 3 bases from V and 6 bases from J, leaving 17 bases between. Germline values: CDR1 KGHSH, CDR2 LQKENI. The clonotype originates from a man between 18 and 29 years old with COVID-19, enrolled during active disease. The gene calls are TRBV18 and TRBJ1-1; a weak D match, TRBD1 (5 bases). Source material: peripheral blood. The CDR3 spells CASSPPGRGGAEAFF. CDR3 DNA: TGTGCCAGCTCACCTCCTGGACGGGGAGGGGCTGAAGCTTTCTTT.